The rows below give T cell receptor beta chains drawn from one sample of a study of T cells after yellow fever vaccination. TCRdb re-called the 5' RACE reads through MiXCR, storing one row per CDR3 protein. The sample records a few hundred thousand distinct CDR3 sequences, around 3.9% being singletons. The sequencing used PBMCs, collected 5 days after the yellow fever booster vaccination. These receptors came from a man between 18 and 35 years old who received the YFV17D yellow fever vaccine. Each CDR3 is given with its conserved first and last residue. A D gene is named only where the DNA matches it firmly. Size is stated for part of the rows, as once, few or many counts, or as a class when the clone is expanded.

many	TRBV19	TRBD1	TRBJ1-4	CASRRPGQGREKLFF	TGTGCCAGTAGAAGACCGGGACAGGGTCGCGAAAAACTGTTTTTT
.	TRBV18	.	TRBJ1-5	CASSPRRYSNQPQHF	TGTGCCAGCTCACCCCGAAGGTATAGCAATCAGCCCCAGCATTTT
many	TRBV5-1	.	TRBJ2-5	CASSLANGPIRSETQYF	TGCGCCAGCAGCTTGGCGAATGGGCCCATACGGTCGGAGACCCAGTACTTC
.	TRBV6-5	TRBD1	TRBJ1-4	CASSSQTGRGEKLFF	TGTGCCAGCAGTTCCCAGACAGGGCGGGGTGAAAAACTGTTTTTT
.	TRBV11-2	.	TRBJ2-1	CASTRGPSYNEQFF	TGTGCCAGCACTAGGGGCCCCTCCTACAATGAGCAGTTCTTC
.	TRBV10-3	.	TRBJ2-7	CAISDGLKSEQYF	TGTGCCATCAGTGACGGGCTCAAAAGCGAGCAGTACTTC
.	TRBV10-2	TRBD2	TRBJ2-1	CASRGTSTYNEQFF	TGCGCCAGCAGGGGGACTAGTACCTACAATGAGCAGTTCTTC
many	TRBV7-2	.	TRBJ1-3	CASSSAVAASGNTIYF	TGTGCCAGCAGCTCTGCGGTGGCAGCCTCTGGAAACACCATATATTTT
many	TRBV7-2	.	TRBJ2-7	CASSLVGGGEQYF	TGTGCCAGCAGCTTAGTAGGAGGGGGCGAGCAGTACTTC
.	TRBV11-2	TRBD2	TRBJ2-1	CASSRLGGGPQSPFF	TGTGCCAGCAGCCGCCTTGGCGGGGGTCCCCAAAGCCCGTTCTTC
.	TRBV5-1	.	TRBJ2-7	CASSAGTRSSYEQYF	TGCGCCAGCAGTGCCGGGACAAGGAGCTCCTACGAGCAGTACTTC
few	TRBV24-1	.	TRBJ1-5	CKVPTYQPQHF	TGTAAGGTCCCCACTTATCAGCCCCAGCATTTT
.	TRBV2	TRBD1	TRBJ1-4	CASSATGPYEKLFF	TGTGCCAGCAGTGCGACAGGGCCTTATGAAAAACTGTTTTTT
.	TRBV12-3/TRBV12-4	TRBD1	TRBJ2-4	CASRATGYAKNIQYF	TGTGCCAGCAGGGCGACAGGGTATGCCAAAAACATTCAGTACTTC
few	TRBV7-8	.	TRBJ1-6	CASSLRRVYNSPLHF	TGTGCCAGCAGCTTACGGCGGGTCTATAATTCACCCCTCCACTTT
.	TRBV12-3/TRBV12-4	.	TRBJ2-7	CASSRDVQEQYF	TGTGCCAGCAGTCGGGACGTCCAGGAGCAGTACTTC
.	TRBV19	.	TRBJ2-5	CASSPGRGETQYF	TGTGCCAGTAGTCCTGGGCGAGGGGAGACCCAGTACTTC
large	TRBV6-4	TRBD1	TRBJ2-6	CASSDSTGAGANVLTF	TGTGCCAGCAGTGACTCGACAGGGGCTGGGGCCAACGTCCTGACTTTC
many	TRBV7-2	TRBD2	TRBJ2-1	CASSFVAGERYNEQFF	TGTGCCAGCAGCTTTGTAGCGGGGGAGAGGTACAATGAGCAGTTCTTC
many	TRBV28	TRBD1	TRBJ1-1	CASSAGRGREAFF	TGTGCCAGCAGTGCGGGTAGGGGGCGTGAAGCTTTCTTT
many	TRBV9	.	TRBJ2-5	CASSVTPGGGETQYF	TGTGCCAGCAGCGTAACCCCTGGAGGGGGTGAGACCCAGTACTTC
many	TRBV7-2	TRBD2	TRBJ2-1	CASSVRVAGGTYNEQFF	TGTGCCAGCAGCGTTCGGGTTGCGGGGGGCACCTACAATGAGCAGTTCTTC
few	TRBV4-3	.	TRBJ2-7	CASSQDQGRTYEQYF	TGCGCCAGCAGCCAAGATCAGGGAAGGACCTACGAGCAGTACTTC
few	TRBV6-5	.	TRBJ1-6	CASSYGGSVSPLHF	TGTGCCAGCAGTTACGGGGGTTCTGTTTCACCCCTCCACTTT
few	TRBV5-5	.	TRBJ1-1	CASTSQAGAPMNTEAFF	TGTGCCAGCACAAGCCAGGCGGGCGCTCCTATGAACACTGAAGCTTTCTTT
few	TRBV20-1	TRBD2	TRBJ2-1	CSASRTGGLRNEQFF	TGCAGTGCTTCCCGAACGGGGGGGTTGAGGAATGAGCAGTTCTTC
few	TRBV5-6	.	TRBJ2-5	CASSLVRGRGLFLQETQYF	TGTGCCAGCAGCTTGGTTAGGGGCAGAGGCCTATTCCTCCAAGAGACCCAGTACTTC
.	TRBV4-1	.	TRBJ1-5	CASSRTTENQPQHF	TGCGCCAGCAGCCGGACTACAGAGAATCAGCCCCAGCATTTT